Included here is one TCR beta chain sequence, with context. The target antigen is unknown. The data stem from a study of T cell responses to AZD1222 COVID-19 vaccine. Study outcomes and limitations: The number of AZD1222 recipients seropositive at baseline was only 6 or 7. Researchers report vaccine-associated CD4 TCRs spanning spike, with dominance at 160-218 and 743-854. The study sampled repertoires only after the peak T cell response.

Sequencing was performed with immunoSEQ multiplex PCR; in TCRdb, only in-frame clones are kept and a portion is missing. The sample carries approximately 120,000 clones, approximately 90% recorded once. The input for sequencing was peripheral blood, taken on day 0 of AZD1222 vaccination. The sequence was obtained from an adult in good health.

The CDR3, as DNA: TGTGCCAGCAGTCCCCCGGGACAGGGTAATGGCTACACCTTC. Residues: CASSPPGQGNGYTF. The chain links TRBV6-6 to TRBJ1-2; 9 positions agree with TRBD1. Germline-derived CDR1 and CDR2 are MNHNY and SVGAGI (reference sequence). V dropped 5 bases and J dropped 6; count of bases not matched to a gene: 7. The CDR3 totals 14 residues.